This T cell receptor (beta chain) was documented in a study of shared clonotypes between healthy human individuals. About the research overall: Ranging from 18 to 49 in age, donors were two women and a few men. Per donor, three plates held CD4 naive cells, three held CD4 memory, two held CD8 naive and one held CD8 memory.

CD4+ cell separation produced CD45RA+ naive and CD45RA-negative memory subsets. The CDR3 is made up of 17 amino acids. CDR1 SGHRS and CDR2 YFSETQ come from the germline V gene. Trimming took 4 bases from V and 4 from J; bases not matched to a gene: 7. As regards this clone: Its antigen is currently unknown.

Study outcomes and limitations: The generation probabilities recorded for non-shared clonotypes fell below those of clonotypes shared by all four donors.

Sequenced by immunoSEQ multiplex PCR; TCRdb stores in-frame clones only, minus some. The table shows over a million clones, with 75% to 80% occurring only once. The origin of this receptor is a man in his late teens or twenties in good health. Some clones in this sample may be carry-over from other donors' samples. The specimen sequenced was memory CD4+ T cells from PBMCs. Subset indicated: CD45RA-negative fraction. V gene TRBV5-1 combines with J gene TRBJ2-5; 16 bases are shared with TRBD2. The CDR3 nucleotides read TGCGCCAGCAGCGACGGGACTAGCGGGAGGGCGATAGAGACCCAGTACTTC. This translates into CASSDGTSGRAIETQYF.